This T cell receptor beta chain was identified during a study of blood T cells in healthy people across ages. Study at large: Capture via template switching afforded approximately one barcoded beta molecule per two T cells. Study findings and constraints: A roughly linear age-dependent decrease characterized TCR beta diversity per million T cells.

Next came a second PCR, run for 7 to 11 cycles, which used a sample-barcoded 5' primer along with a J-beta primer mix. Every sample gave at least 2.5 million paired-end reads containing CDR3. TCRdb used MiXCR to reprocess the 5' RACE reads, holding one entry per CDR3 protein. The table lists approximately 670,000 distinct CDR3 sequences, 40% to 45% of them singletons. Notes on this clonotype: Antigen specificity is unknown.

The V and J ends lost 4 bases and 8 bases respectively, with 14 bases between them. CDR3 size: 13 residues. Germline-derived CDR1 and CDR2 are MNHEY and SVGEGT. The J gene is TRBJ1-2, the V gene TRBV6-2 or TRBV6-3, with a weak D call TRBD1 (5 bases). The TCR comes from an older man in good health. Sequencing was done on a sample of blood. CDR3 sequence reads: CASSFRQNSGYTF. The CDR3 DNA sequence: TGTGCCAGCAGTTTCCGACAGAATAGCGGCTACACCTTC.